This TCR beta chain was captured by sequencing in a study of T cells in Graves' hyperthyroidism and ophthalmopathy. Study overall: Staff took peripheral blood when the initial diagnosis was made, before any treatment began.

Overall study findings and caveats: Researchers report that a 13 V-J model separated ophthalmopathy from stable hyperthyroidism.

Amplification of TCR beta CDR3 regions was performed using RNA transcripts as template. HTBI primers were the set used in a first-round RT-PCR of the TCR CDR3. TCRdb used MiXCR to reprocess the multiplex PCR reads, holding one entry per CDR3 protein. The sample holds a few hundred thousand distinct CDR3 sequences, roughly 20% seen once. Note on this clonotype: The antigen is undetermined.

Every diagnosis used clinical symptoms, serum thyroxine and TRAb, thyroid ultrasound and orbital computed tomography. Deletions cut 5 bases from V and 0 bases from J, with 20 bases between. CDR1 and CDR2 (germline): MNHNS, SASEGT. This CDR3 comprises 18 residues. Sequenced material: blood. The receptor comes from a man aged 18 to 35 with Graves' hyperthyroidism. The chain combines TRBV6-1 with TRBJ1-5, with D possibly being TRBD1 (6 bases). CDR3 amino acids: CASSKGVGGAYSNQPQHF. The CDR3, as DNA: TGTGCCAGCAGTAAGGGGGTCGGGGGGGCTTATAGCAATCAGCCCCAGCATTTT.